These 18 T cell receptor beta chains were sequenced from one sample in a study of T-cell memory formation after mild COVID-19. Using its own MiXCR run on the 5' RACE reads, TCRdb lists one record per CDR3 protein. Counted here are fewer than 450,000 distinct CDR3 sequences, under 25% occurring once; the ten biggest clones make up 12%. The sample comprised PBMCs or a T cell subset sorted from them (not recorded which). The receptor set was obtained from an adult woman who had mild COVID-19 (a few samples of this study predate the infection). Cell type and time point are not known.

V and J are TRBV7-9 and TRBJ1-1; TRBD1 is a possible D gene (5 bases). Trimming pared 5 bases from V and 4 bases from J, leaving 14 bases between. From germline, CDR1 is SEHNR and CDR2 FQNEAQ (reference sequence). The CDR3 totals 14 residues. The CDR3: CASSPQGRVTEAFF. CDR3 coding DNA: TGTGCCAGCAGCCCTCAGGGAAGGGTCACTGAAGCTTTCTTT.

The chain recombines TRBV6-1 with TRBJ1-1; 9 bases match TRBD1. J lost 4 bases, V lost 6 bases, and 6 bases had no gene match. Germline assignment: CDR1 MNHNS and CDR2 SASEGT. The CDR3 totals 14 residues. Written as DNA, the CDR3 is TGTGCCAGCAGGGGACAGGGTGGGAGCACTGAAGCTTTCTTT. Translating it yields CASRGQGGSTEAFF.

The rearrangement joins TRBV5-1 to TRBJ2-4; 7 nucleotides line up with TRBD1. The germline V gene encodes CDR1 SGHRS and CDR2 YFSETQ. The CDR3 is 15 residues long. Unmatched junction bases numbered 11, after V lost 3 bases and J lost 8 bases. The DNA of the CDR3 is TGCGCCAGCAGCTGGCTTGACAGGGTAGGAGACATTCAGTACTTC. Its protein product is CASSWLDRVGDIQYF.

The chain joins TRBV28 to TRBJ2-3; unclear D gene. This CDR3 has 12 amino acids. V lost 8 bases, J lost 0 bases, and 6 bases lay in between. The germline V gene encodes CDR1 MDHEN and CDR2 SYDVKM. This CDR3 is CASEESTDTQYF. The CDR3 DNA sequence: TGTGCCAGCGAAGAAAGCACAGATACGCAGTATTTT. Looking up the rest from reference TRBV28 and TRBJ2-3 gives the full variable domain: DVKVTQSSRYLVKRTGEKVFLECVQDMDHENMFWYRQDPGLGLRLIYFSYDVKMKEKGDIPEGYSVSREKKERFSLILESASTNQTSMYLCASEESTDTQYFGPGTRLTVL.

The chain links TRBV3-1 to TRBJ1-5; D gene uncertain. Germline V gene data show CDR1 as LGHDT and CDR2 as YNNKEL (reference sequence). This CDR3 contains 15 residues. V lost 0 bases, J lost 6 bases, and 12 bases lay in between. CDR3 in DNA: TGTGCCAGCAGCCAAGATCCCCAGACCCGTCAGCCCCAGCATTTT. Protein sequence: CASSQDPQTRQPQHF.

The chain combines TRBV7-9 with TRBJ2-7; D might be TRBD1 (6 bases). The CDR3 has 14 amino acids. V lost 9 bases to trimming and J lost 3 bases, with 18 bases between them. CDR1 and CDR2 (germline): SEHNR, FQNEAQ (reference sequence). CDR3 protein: CASGSVGGFYEQYF. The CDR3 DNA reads TGTGCCAGTGGGTCGGTTGGGGGCTTCTACGAGCAGTACTTC. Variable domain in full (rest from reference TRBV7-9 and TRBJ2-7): DTGVSQNPRHKITKRGQNVTFRCDPISEHNRLYWYRQTLGQGPEFLTYFQNEAQLEKSRLLSDRFSAERPKGSFSTLEIQRTEQGDSAMYLCASGSVGGFYEQYFGPGTRLTVT.

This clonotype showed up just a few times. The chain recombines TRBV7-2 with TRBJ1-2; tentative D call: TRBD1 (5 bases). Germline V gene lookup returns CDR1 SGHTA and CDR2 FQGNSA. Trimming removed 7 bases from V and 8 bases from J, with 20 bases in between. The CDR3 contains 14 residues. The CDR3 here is CASTSYGKGRGYTF. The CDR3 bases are TGTGCCAGCACCTCCTACGGGAAGGGGAGAGGCTACACCTTC.

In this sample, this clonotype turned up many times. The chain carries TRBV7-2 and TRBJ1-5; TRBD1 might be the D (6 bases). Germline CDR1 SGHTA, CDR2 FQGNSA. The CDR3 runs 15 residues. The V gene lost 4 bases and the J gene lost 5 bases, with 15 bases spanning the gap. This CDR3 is CASSSLRTADQPQHF. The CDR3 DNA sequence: TGTGCCAGCAGCTCTCTCAGGACAGCCGATCAGCCCCAGCATTTT.

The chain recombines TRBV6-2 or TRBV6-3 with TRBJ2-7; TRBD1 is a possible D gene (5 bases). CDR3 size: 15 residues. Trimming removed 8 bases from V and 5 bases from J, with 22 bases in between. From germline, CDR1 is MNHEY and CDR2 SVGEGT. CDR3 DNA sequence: TGTGCCAGCCACAACAGCCCTCAGGGTTGGGACGAGCAGTACTTC. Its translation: CASHNSPQGWDEQYF.

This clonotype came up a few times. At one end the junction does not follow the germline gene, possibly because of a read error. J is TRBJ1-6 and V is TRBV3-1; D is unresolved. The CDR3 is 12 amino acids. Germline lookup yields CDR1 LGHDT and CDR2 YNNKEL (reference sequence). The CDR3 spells CASSRYSSPLHF. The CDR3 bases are TGTGCCAGCAGCCGCTATAGTTCACCCCTCCACTTT.

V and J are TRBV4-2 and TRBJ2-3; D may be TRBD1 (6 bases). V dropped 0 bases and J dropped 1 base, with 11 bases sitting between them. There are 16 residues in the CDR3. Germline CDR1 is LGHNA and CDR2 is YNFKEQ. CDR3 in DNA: TGTGCCAGCAGCCAAGAAACAGGGTTCGGCACAGATACGCAGTATTTT. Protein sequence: CASSQETGFGTDTQYF.

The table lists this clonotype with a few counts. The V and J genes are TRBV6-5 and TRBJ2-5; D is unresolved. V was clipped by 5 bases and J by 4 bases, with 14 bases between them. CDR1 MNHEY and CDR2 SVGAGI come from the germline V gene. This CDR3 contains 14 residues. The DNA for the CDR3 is TGTGCCAGCAGTCCCCGACTGATCGCAGAGACCCAGTACTTC. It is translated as CASSPRLIAETQYF.

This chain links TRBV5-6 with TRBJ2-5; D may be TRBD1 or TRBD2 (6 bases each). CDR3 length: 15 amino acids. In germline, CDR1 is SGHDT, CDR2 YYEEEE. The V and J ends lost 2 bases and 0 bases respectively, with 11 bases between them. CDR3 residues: CASSFPGGYQETQYF. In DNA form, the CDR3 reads TGTGCCAGCAGCTTTCCCGGGGGCTACCAAGAGACCCAGTACTTC. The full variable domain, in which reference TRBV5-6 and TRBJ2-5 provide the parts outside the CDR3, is DAGVTQSPTHLIKTRGQQVTLRCSPKSGHDTVSWYQQALGQGPQFIFQYYEEEERQRGNFPDRFSGHQFPNYSSELNVNALLLGDSALYLCASSFPGGYQETQYFGPGTRLLVL.

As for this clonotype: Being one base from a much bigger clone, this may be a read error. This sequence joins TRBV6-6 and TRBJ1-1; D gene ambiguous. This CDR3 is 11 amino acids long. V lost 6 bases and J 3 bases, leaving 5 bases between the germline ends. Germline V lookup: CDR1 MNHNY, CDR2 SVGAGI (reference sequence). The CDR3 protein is CASRFDTEAFF. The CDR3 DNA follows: TGTGCCAGCAGGTTCGACACTGAAGCTTTCTTT.

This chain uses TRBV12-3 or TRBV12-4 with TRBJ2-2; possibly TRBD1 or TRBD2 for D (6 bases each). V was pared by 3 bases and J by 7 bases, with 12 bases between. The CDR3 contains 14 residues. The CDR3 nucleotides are TGTGCCAGCAGTTTGTACAGGGAGGTCGGGGAGCTGTTTTTT. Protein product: CASSLYREVGELFF.

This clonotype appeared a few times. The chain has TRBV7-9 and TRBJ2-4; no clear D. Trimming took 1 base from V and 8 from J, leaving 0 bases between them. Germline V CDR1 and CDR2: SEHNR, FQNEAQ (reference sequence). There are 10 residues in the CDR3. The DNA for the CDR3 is TGTGCCAGCAGCTTAGACATTCAGTACTTC. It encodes CASSLDIQYF.

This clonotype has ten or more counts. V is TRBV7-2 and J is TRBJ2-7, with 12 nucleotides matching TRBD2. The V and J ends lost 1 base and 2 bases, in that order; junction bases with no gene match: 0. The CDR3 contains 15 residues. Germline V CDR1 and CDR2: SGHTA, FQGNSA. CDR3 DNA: TGTGCCAGCAGCTTAGGGACTAGCGGGACCTACGAGCAGTACTTC. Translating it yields CASSLGTSGTYEQYF.

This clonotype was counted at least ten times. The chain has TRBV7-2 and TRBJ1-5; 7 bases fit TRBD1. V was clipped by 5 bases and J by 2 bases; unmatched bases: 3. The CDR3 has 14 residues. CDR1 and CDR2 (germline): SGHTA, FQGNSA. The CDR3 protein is CASSPGGGNQPQHF. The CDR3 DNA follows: TGTGCCAGCAGCCCAGGGGGAGGCAATCAGCCCCAGCATTTT.